This TCR beta chain was obtained from a study of cytomegalovirus exposure and HLA in healthy donors. Comments on this clone: The antigen is not known.

Study outcomes and limitations: Reportedly, cytomegalovirus status was diagnosed with high sensitivity and specificity. Rare sequences made up most TCRs, while some public TCRs were found in many donors. An analysis done earlier found most TCR beta V segments productive about 90% or about 30% of the time.

Amplification used 60 Vbeta primers and 13 Jbeta primers. This table comes from immunoSEQ multiplex PCR, and its TCRdb copy is limited to in-frame clones, with some not included. The data contain around 110,000 clones, 65% to 80% of them singletons. CDR1 and CDR2 from the germline V gene are SEHNR and FQNEAQ (reference sequence). The CDR3 is 11 residues long. With 6 bases removed from V and 7 bases from J, the gap between germline ends came to 9 bases. Sequenced sample: PBMCs. The source is a man aged 60-69 years in good health and CMV-seronegative. The rearrangement joins TRBV7-9 to TRBJ2-5; a possible D gene is TRBD2 (5 bases). DNA for the CDR3: TGTGCCAGCAGACGGGAAGGGACCCAGTACTTC. Protein sequence: CASRREGTQYF.